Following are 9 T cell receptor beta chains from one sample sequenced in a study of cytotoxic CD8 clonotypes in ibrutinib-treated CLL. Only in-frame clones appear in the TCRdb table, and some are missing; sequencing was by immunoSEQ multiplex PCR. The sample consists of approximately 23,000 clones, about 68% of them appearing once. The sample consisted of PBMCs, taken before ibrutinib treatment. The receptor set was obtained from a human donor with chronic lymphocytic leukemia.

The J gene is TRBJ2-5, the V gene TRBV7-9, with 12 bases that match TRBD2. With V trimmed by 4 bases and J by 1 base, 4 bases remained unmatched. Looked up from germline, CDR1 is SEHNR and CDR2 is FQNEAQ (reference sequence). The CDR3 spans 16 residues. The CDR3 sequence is CASSSTTSGSQETQYF. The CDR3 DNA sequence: TGTGCCAGCAGCTCCACGACTAGCGGGAGCCAAGAGACCCAGTACTTC.

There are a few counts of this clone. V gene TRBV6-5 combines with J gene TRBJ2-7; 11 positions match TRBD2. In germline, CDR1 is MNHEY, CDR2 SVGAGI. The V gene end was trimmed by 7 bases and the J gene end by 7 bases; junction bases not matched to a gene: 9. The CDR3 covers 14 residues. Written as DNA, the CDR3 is TGTGCCAGCACCCAAACTAGCGGGAGTAGGGAGCAGTACTTC. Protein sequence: CASTQTSGSREQYF.

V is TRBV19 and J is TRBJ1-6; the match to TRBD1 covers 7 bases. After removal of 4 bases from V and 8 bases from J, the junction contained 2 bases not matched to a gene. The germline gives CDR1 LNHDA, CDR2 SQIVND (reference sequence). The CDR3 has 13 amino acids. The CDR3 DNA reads TGTGCCAGTAGTACTGACAGGGATTCACCCCTCCACTTT. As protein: CASSTDRDSPLHF.

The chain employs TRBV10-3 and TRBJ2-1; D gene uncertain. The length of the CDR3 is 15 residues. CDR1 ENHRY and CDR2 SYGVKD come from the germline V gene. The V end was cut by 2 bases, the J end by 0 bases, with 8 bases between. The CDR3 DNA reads TGTGCCATCAGTGAGGGGGTCAGCTCCTACAATGAGCAGTTCTTC. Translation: CAISEGVSSYNEQFF.

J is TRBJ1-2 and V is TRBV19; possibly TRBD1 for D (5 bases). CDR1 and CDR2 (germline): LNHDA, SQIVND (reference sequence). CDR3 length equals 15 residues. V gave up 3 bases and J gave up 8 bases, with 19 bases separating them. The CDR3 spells CASSIITGPQGGYTF. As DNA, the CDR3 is TGTGCCAGTAGTATCATAACAGGACCCCAAGGGGGCTACACCTTC.

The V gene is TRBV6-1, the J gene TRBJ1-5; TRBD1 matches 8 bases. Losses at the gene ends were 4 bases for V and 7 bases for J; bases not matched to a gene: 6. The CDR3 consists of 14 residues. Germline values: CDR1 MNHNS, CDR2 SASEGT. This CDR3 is CASSGQGIFQPQHF. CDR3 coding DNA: TGTGCCAGCAGTGGACAGGGGATCTTCCAGCCCCAGCATTTT.

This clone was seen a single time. The CDR3 DNA reads as TGCAGCGTTGCGGACCAGGACGTCTCCGAGCAGTACTTC. Its protein is CSVADQDVSEQYF. The chain recombines TRBV29-1 with TRBJ2-7; D unclear. Trimming left V 4 bases short and J 6 bases short, with 16 bases between. The CDR3 sequence is 13 residues long. Germline CDR1 SQVTM, CDR2 ANQGSEA.

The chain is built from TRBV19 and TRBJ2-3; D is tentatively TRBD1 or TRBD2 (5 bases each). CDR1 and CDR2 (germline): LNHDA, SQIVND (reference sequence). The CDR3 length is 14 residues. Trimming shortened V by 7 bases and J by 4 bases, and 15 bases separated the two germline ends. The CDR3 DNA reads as TGTGCCAGTATGAGGGGCCCCGGGGCAGATACGCAGTATTTT. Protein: CASMRGPGADTQYF.

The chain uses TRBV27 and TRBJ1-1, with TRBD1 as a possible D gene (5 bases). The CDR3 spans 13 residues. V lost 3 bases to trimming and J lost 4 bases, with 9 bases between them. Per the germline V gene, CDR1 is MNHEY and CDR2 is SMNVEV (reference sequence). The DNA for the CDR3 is TGTGCCAGCAGTTTTGGGGGGAGCACTGAAGCTTTCTTT. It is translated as CASSFGGSTEAFF.